Shown below are 9 T cell receptor beta chains from a single sample sequenced in a study of blood T cell repertoires in COVID-19. Assay used: immunoSEQ multiplex PCR; TCRdb lists only in-frame clones, some missing. This table holds 200,000 to 250,000 clones, about four fifths found once. The sequencing input was peripheral blood. The receptors shown here come from a man aged 25 to 40 who had recovered from COVID-19.

V and J are TRBV9 and TRBJ2-3; D remains ambiguous. Trimming cost V 8 bases and J 4 bases, with 5 bases left between them. This CDR3 has 10 amino acids. The germline CDR1 and CDR2 sequences are SGDLS and YYNGEE. The CDR3 bases are TGTGCCAGAATAGCAGATACGCAGTATTTT. Its translation is CARIADTQYF.

The chain is built from TRBV6-5 and TRBJ2-1; tentative D call: TRBD1 (5 bases). CDR3 length equals 15 residues. V lost 1 base to trimming and J lost 6 bases, with 13 bases between them. Germline V gives CDR1 MNHEY, CDR2 SVGAGI. The CDR3 DNA is TGTGCCAGCAGTTACTTGCAGGGTGCTGCCAATGAGCAGTTCTTC. Its translation is CASSYLQGAANEQFF.

The V and J genes are TRBV29-1 and TRBJ1-1; D not certain. The CDR3 covers 13 residues. Per the germline V gene, CDR1 is SQVTM and CDR2 is ANQGSEA. V gave up 5 bases and J gave up 0 bases, with 10 bases separating them. CDR3 sequence (DNA): TGCAGCGTTACCAGGAAAATGAACACTGAAGCTTTCTTT. This sequence encodes CSVTRKMNTEAFF.

The rearrangement uses TRBV5-4 and TRBJ2-6, with 7 bases fitting TRBD2. There are 18 residues in the CDR3. Germline trimming cut 4 bases from V and 4 bases from J; bases unmatched to any gene: 14. In germline, CDR1 is SGHNT, CDR2 YYREEE (reference sequence). In nucleotides, the CDR3 is TGTGCCAGCAGCCACGGGGGGACCCCTCTGGTAGGGGCCAACGTCCTGACTTTC. It specifies CASSHGGTPLVGANVLTF.

The CDR3 DNA is TGTGCCAGCAGTGAACGGGGGGGGCCCTATAATTCACCCCTCCACTTT. This codes for CASSERGGPYNSPLHF. V gene TRBV6-1 combines with J gene TRBJ1-6; tentative D call: TRBD1 (6 bases). The germline V and J ends were trimmed by 2 bases and 2 bases, with 10 bases remaining between them. The germline CDR1 and CDR2 sequences are MNHNS and SASEGT. This CDR3 comprises 16 residues.

The chain couples TRBV28 to TRBJ1-4; 9 bases are a match to TRBD1. Germline loops: CDR1 MDHEN, CDR2 SYDVKM. V gave up 0 bases and J gave up 4 bases; unmatched junction bases: 3. This CDR3 comprises 16 residues. The CDR3 nucleotides read TGTGCCAGCAGTTTATGGGGGGACAGGGATAATGAAAAACTGTTTTTT. Amino acids: CASSLWGDRDNEKLFF.

Here the CDR3 reads CASSDLELPLHF. The DNA of the CDR3 is TGTGCCAGCAGTGACCTAGAATTACCCCTCCACTTT. This rearrangement joins TRBV6-1 to TRBJ1-6; unclear D gene. Germline V CDR1 and CDR2: MNHNS, SASEGT. V was clipped by 3 bases and J by 12 bases, with 9 bases between them. The CDR3 runs 12 residues.

The chain combines TRBV3-1 (or the pseudogene TRBV3-2) with TRBJ2-1; TRBD2 aligns across 11 bases. The germline gives CDR1 LGHDT, CDR2 YNNKEL (reference sequence). The CDR3 totals 15 residues. Trimming took 3 bases from V and 4 from J; bases not matched to a gene: 2. The DNA of the CDR3 is TGTGCCAGCAGCCAGCTAGCGGGGGGTTACAATGAGCAGTTCTTC. Amino acid sequence: CASSQLAGGYNEQFF.

This chain joins TRBV24-1 and TRBJ2-1; TRBD1 is a possible D gene (5 bases). The CDR3 loop spans 13 amino acids. The germline V gene encodes CDR1 KGHDR and CDR2 SFDVKD. Trimming shortened V by 2 bases and J by 10 bases, and 11 bases separated the two germline ends. The CDR3, as DNA: TGTGCCACCAGTGATTCGACAGCATCCGAGCAGTTCTTC. Translation: CATSDSTASEQFF.